This is a list of T cell receptor beta chains from one sample in a study of Ad26.COV2.S vaccination and SARS-CoV-2 variants. Clones were read by immunoSEQ multiplex PCR, and TCRdb kept only the in-frame ones, dropping some. The data contain roughly 420,000 clones, roughly nine tenths of them singletons. The specimen comprised peripheral blood, sampled in a trial of Ad26.COV2.S vaccine versus placebo. The receptor set was obtained from a person between 18 and 65 years old who received the Ad26.COV2.S COVID-19 vaccine or a placebo. Both conserved end residues are part of each CDR3. The order of the fields is J gene, V gene, D gene, CDR3 protein. The D gene is left open where the match is weak.

j_gene: TRBJ1-6
v_gene: TRBV28
d_gene: -
CDR3aa: CASSIDPLLNTAPLHF

j_gene: TRBJ2-5
v_gene: TRBV6-2/TRBV6-3
d_gene: -
CDR3aa: CASSQGETQYF

j_gene: TRBJ2-2
v_gene: TRBV3-1/TRBV3-2
d_gene: TRBD2
CDR3aa: CASSPTAIAGGPVGELFF

j_gene: TRBJ2-1
v_gene: TRBV10-3
d_gene: -
CDR3aa: CANWPGGTYNEQFF

j_gene: TRBJ2-5
v_gene: TRBV5-4
d_gene: TRBD1
CDR3aa: CASSPTGTGQETQYF

j_gene: TRBJ1-3
v_gene: TRBV4-1
d_gene: -
CDR3aa: CASSPDIGRTGNTIYF

j_gene: TRBJ2-5
v_gene: TRBV18
d_gene: TRBD1
CDR3aa: CASSPMDRAQETQYF

j_gene: TRBJ1-2
v_gene: TRBV7-9
d_gene: TRBD1
CDR3aa: CASSLAGGQGSYGYTF

j_gene: TRBJ1-2
v_gene: TRBV28
d_gene: -
CDR3aa: CASSLRSVNYGYTF

j_gene: TRBJ1-3
v_gene: TRBV5-1
d_gene: -
CDR3aa: CASSSKGSNSGNTIYF

j_gene: TRBJ1-1
v_gene: TRBV7-9
d_gene: -
CDR3aa: CASSRGSLNTEAFF

j_gene: TRBJ1-1
v_gene: TRBV7-9
d_gene: TRBD1
CDR3aa: CASSPQRGSGQGNTEAFF

j_gene: TRBJ2-2
v_gene: TRBV7-9
d_gene: -
CDR3aa: CASSFGQSNTGELFF

j_gene: TRBJ2-3
v_gene: TRBV7-2
d_gene: TRBD2
CDR3aa: CASSPRGGASTDTQYF

j_gene: TRBJ1-5
v_gene: TRBV7-8
d_gene: -
CDR3aa: CASSLSGNQPQHF

j_gene: TRBJ1-5
v_gene: TRBV6-1
d_gene: TRBD1
CDR3aa: CASSAGTGVGSNQPQHF